This T cell receptor (beta chain) derives from a study of T cell changes during pregnancy in multiple sclerosis. The assay was immunoSEQ multiplex PCR, and TCRdb's table has in-frame clones only and misses some. The data hold roughly 40,000 clones, with approximately 92% observed a single time. Germline CDR1 and CDR2: SGHRS and YFSETQ. The germline V and J ends were trimmed by 6 bases and 0 bases, with 7 bases remaining between them. The CDR3 contains 13 residues. The rearrangement uses TRBV5-1 and TRBJ2-1, with D uncertain. This sequence originates from a female donor with multiple sclerosis, enrolled in a pregnancy study. The material sequenced was CD4+ T cells from peripheral blood mononuclear cells, taken in the third trimester of pregnancy. The CDR3 bases are TGCGCCAGCATTAGTGTCTCCTACAATGAGCAGTTCTTC. As protein: CASISVSYNEQFF.